This T cell receptor (beta chain) originates from a study of identical twins. This clonotype appeared a few times. The antigen remains undetermined. From the 5' RACE reads, TCRdb called clonotypes with MiXCR, one entry per CDR3 protein. The data hold 700,000 or so distinct CDR3 sequences, with 8.6% observed a single time. V lost 1 base to trimming and J lost 8 bases, with 20 bases between them. This CDR3 has 17 amino acids. Germline lookup yields CDR1 MGHRA and CDR2 YSYEKL. Findings of the study overall: There was an excess of low generation probability in the out-of-frame alpha sequences that twins shared. Fewer insertions were carried by abundant cord blood beta clonotypes, but none was seen in memory repertoires. The models gave estimates that fell short of the out-of-frame TCR alpha sharing seen in monozygotic twins.

These records were also assigned to another study, of yellow fever vaccine responses in identical twins.

The rearrangement joins TRBV4-1 to TRBJ1-4; a weak D match, TRBD1 (5 bases). The TCR was taken from a woman under 30 in good health. Sequencing input: PBMCs. The CDR3 bases are TGCGCCAGCAGCCAAGTCGTAACCGGGACTATGGGCGAAAAACTGTTTTTT. It yields the protein CASSQVVTGTMGEKLFF.